This T cell receptor beta chain was sequenced for a study of regulatory T cells in long-lasting Graves disease. Study-level information: For a period under 3 months, newly diagnosed Graves' patients had taken antithyroid drugs.

Arm-PCR of CDR3 regions and iRepertoire HTBI primers were the basis on which TCR beta libraries were built. Per the authors' pipeline: Sequenced samples collectively carried 60 to 75 TRBV and about 15 TRBJ segments. TCRdb re-called the multiplex PCR reads with MiXCR, one entry per CDR3 protein. TCRdb, not the original authors, processed these V and J calls. The table includes 550,000 to 600,000 distinct CDR3 sequences, 15% to 20% detected once. The table lists this clonotype with many counts. Described time point: newly diagnosed GD, antithyroid drugs for less than 3 months. Researchers made the TCR library from RNA that was extracted from PBMCs. American Thyroid Association guidelines defined Graves' disease diagnosis. The CDR3 is 16 amino acids. Trimming shortened V by 0 bases and J by 0 bases, and 12 bases separated the two germline ends. Germline assignment: CDR1 DFQATT and CDR2 SNEGSKA (reference sequence).

This sample also appeared in a second study, on T cells in Graves' hyperthyroidism and ophthalmopathy.

Source: peripheral blood mononuclear cells (PBMCs), taken at new diagnosis, from a patient treated with antithyroid drugs. The chain has TRBV20-1 and TRBJ1-3, with D possibly TRBD1 on 6 matching bases. This TCR derives from a young man with Graves disease. DNA for the CDR3: TGCAGTGCTAGAGATGGGGCAGGGGCCTCTGGAAACACCATATATTTT. Amino acid sequence: CSARDGAGASGNTIYF.